This T cell receptor (beta chain) stems from a study of cytomegalovirus exposure and HLA in healthy donors (dated by TCRdb to about 2017). About the investigation overall: An earlier analysis of roughly 630 of the donors reported more than 250 Gb of sequence data and around 110 million unique TCR beta sequences from roughly 180 million T cells. About 280 gigabases of sequencing data and around 85 million unique TCR sequences made up an early release that covered 500 to 650 HLA-typed donors. Among the roughly 400 genotyped donors, 75% to 90% belonged to the genetic ancestry cluster associated with self-reported Caucasian donors. The study aimed to test whether signatures of past pathogen exposure could be identified by cataloging public T cell receptors. The study profiled the T cell repertoires of under 850 subjects by immunosequencing and related them to cytomegalovirus serostatus. Along with the roughly 710-subject first cohort, a separate validation cohort of over a hundred different subjects was used. The study combined high-throughput TCR immunosequencing, statistical association of individual TCRs with disease status, and machine learning to predict cytomegalovirus infection status. A later analysis re-examined previously published TCR beta repertoires from about 670 donors and added high-resolution HLA genotyping to investigate patterns of TCR occurrence. The later analysis used no new phenotypic data to find candidate immune exposures, relying instead on TCR beta sequences and their occurrence across donors. To decide whether each TCR beta V gene segment behaved as functional or pseudogenic, an earlier analysis of some 540 of the donors relied on high-throughput TCR beta sequencing. Donor age, sex, ethnicity and CMV serostatus were compiled together with the repertoire data. In a later genetic analysis, genome-wide SNP genotypes for about 65% of the roughly 670 donors were used, and that subset was treated as a discovery cohort. Every repertoire in the discovery cohort had been generated on one and the same sequencing platform. Class I and class II HLA loci were covered by the typing at four-digit resolution. The number of donors typed differed by locus, with about 629-640 for A, B, C, DRB1 and DQB1, more than 500 for DQA1, approximately 570 for DPA1, and approximately 470 for DPB1. Several DR-DQ haplotypes were treated as single units for association and clustering because of strong linkage in the cohort. Among some 410 genotyped donors of the cohort, an average of about 220,000 unique TCR beta nucleotide sequences was sequenced per donor, of which about 20% were non-productive. What the research found in general, with its limitations: Because counts were too low, about 17 rarely observed V segments, including chromosome 9 orphons, were excluded from the earlier analysis of around 590 of the donors. In vitro tests confirmed that a few of the cytomegalovirus-associated TCR beta chains recognize cytomegalovirus antigens. Linkage disequilibrium might explain the correlated functional status among segregating V segments, but an unknown experimental factor could not be ruled out. A total of fewer than 200 TCR beta chains were listed by the study as associated with cytomegalovirus. A later genetic analysis reported fewer N-insertions in productive TCRs among donors in an Asian-associated ancestry cluster than the approximately 700-donor mean. When HLA alleles, especially DR and DQ, strongly co-occurred, attributing TCR associations to individual alleles was difficult. A cluster of highly shared sequence variants was judged likely to be a technical artifact of the sequencing pipeline. Most TCR sequences were seen in very few donors, while some public TCRs were found in many individuals. It was suggested by the authors that the approach could potentially be generalized to other disease states and immunological phenotypes. A further reported finding was that TCR beta sequences accurately predicted the HLA-A and HLA-B alleles for most subjects in the first cohort. The classifier was reported to diagnose cytomegalovirus status with high specificity and sensitivity in both the original cohort and the validation cohort. A later analysis found that most CMV-associated TCR beta chains appeared HLA-restricted, with HLA associations seemingly driven largely by CMV exposure. In a later genetic analysis, a missense DCLRE1C variant was associated with V-gene and J-gene trimming of TCR beta chains, and the association was replicated in an independent cohort. Because the 87-base-pair reads could not distinguish some IMGT-functional V segments, including TRBV6-2 and TRBV6-3, those segments were excluded. A later analysis found that TCR association rates varied across HLA loci, with DRB1 alleles showing the most associated TCRs and HLA-C alleles the fewest. Broadly in line with IMGT annotations, most TCR beta V segments showed up in productive rearrangements about 90% or about 30% of the time in an earlier analysis of 587 of the donors. In a later analysis, some 17,000 TCR beta sequences were associated with specific HLA alleles at a false discovery rate of 0.05. Because some donors lacked HLA typing at each locus, the association tests relied only on the typed subset. In a later analysis, HLA-associated TCR beta chains showed more clonal expansion and lower generation probabilities than non-associated chains that were equally common. The cohort was sequenced for TCR beta chains only, and without alpha or paired-chain data the features that could be detected were limited. The presence/absence analyses assumed that sequencing depth was roughly uniform across donors, and that assumption may not be true. For the cohort, immune exposure information was limited to CMV serostatus. A later analysis reported that several top co-occurrence clusters appeared linked to parvovirus B19, influenza, CMV and Epstein-Barr virus.

The library relied on the immunoSEQ multiplex PCR assay. For the multiplex PCR, a mixture combining 60 forward primers for TCR Vbeta segments and 13 reverse primers for TCR Jbeta segments was used. The CDR3 region of rearranged TCR beta genes was amplified from genomic DNA with a multiplex PCR assay. The amplified TCR beta libraries were sequenced on the Illumina HiSeq System as 87-base-pair reads. From the authors' description of their analysis: Across the 670 or so repertoires, a later analysis counted some 80 million unique TCR beta chains, around 11 million of which were shared by at least two donors. To remove PCR and sequencing errors, raw reads were error-corrected and collapsed into unique sequences using a nearest-neighbor algorithm that merged closely related sequences. V, D and J gene segments were assigned by aligning CDR3 sequences to IMGT reference sequences. For a sequence to be retained, a match of at least six nucleotides was required to both a V gene segment and a J gene segment. Rearrangements were called productive when the CDR3 lacked stop codons and stayed in frame with V and J; all others were non-productive. CDR3 was defined by IMGT convention, running from the second conserved V-encoded cysteine to the conserved J-encoded phenylalanine. In an earlier analysis of roughly 610 of the donors, sequences lacking an unambiguous match to a single V gene segment were excluded. An earlier analysis of under 750 of the donors called V segments functional above 56.7% productive rearrangements and segregating when the between-donor standard deviation exceeded 5%. To diagnose cytomegalovirus status from the catalog of TCR beta chain sequences, a statistical classification framework was built. In a later analysis, V and J genes were assigned by comparing TCR nucleotide sequences against IMGT/GENE-DB human TR gene sequences. Using the TCRdist pipeline, a later analysis assigned CDR3 sequences along with most-parsimonious VDJ recombination scenarios. A later analysis defined each TCR beta chain by its CDR3 amino acid sequence plus V-gene family, and excluded reads lacking a unique V-gene family. To address suspected cross-contamination and a sequencing artifact, a later analysis removed some 620 highly shared, low-generation-probability nucleotide sequences. For each public chain, a later analysis derived a clonal expansion index from normalized ranks of inferred template counts within each repertoire. A later analysis computed generation probabilities with a VDJ recombination model fitted to out-of-frame rearrangements, and checked the results against IGoR. A later analysis scored TCR-TCR, TCR-HLA and TCR-CMV co-occurrence with hypergeometric tests, applying a repertoire-size bias correction to TCR pairs. To estimate false discovery rates, a later analysis permuted the HLA or CMV assignments 20 times. In a later analysis, co-occurring TCRs were grouped using DBSCAN, with TCRdist sequence similarity added in when clustering inside HLA-allele-positive subsets. Co-occurrence clustering excluded repertoires with fewer than 30,000 or more than 120,000 public chains, plus five with anomalous nucleotide sharing. What TCRdb holds here is the immuneACCESS table cut down to in-frame rearrangements. Part of the clones is not present; checked against another copy, under half of the missing clones reflect an unresolved V gene, and the others are unexplained. V and J calls and clone size are copied from that table; D and trimming were computed from the DNA. Across this sample there are fewer than 180,000 clones, with 60% to 70% seen only once. The top ten clonotypes cover around 7.1% of the sample.

V lost 2 bases and J lost 4 bases, and the count of bases not matched to a germline gene is 11. The CDR3 contains 18 residues, cysteine and phenylalanine counted. The entry retains the CDR3 DNA only, 54 bases that are in frame from base 1. CDR1 and CDR2 (SGDLS, YYNGEE) derive from the germline V gene. Only a few counts were recorded for this clone. The antigen it binds to is not known. The sample holds no much larger clone one base away, and base qualities are not on file. The cohort consisted of 600 to 700 healthy bone marrow donors. All cohort members were sampled while nominally healthy, although unrecorded immune exposures were likely present. The donor was CMV seropositive and belonged to the group of 250 to 300 seropositive cohort members. Every donor gave a peripheral blood sample, and the peripheral blood mononuclear cells from that sample were used for TCR beta sequencing. The Qiagen DNeasy Blood Extraction Kit was used to extract genomic DNA from the blood cell samples.

This clonotype was obtained from a woman aged 55-70 years in good health and CMV-seropositive. The chain is made from TRBV9 and TRBJ2-1, with TRBD2 identical over 11 junction bases. The sample comprised PBMCs. The nucleotides are TGTGCCAGCAGCGTTCATTCACTAGCGGGAGTGGGGTACAATGAGCAGTTCTTC. It translates as CASSVHSLAGVGYNEQFF. Outside the CDR3, residues come from the reference TRBV9 and TRBJ2-1 proteins, so the full variable domain is: DSGVTQTPKHLITATGQRVTLRCSPRSGDLSVYWYQQSLDQGLQFLIQYYNGEERAKGNILERFSAQQFPDLHSELNLSSLELGDSALYFCASSVHSLAGVGYNEQFFGPGTRLTVL.